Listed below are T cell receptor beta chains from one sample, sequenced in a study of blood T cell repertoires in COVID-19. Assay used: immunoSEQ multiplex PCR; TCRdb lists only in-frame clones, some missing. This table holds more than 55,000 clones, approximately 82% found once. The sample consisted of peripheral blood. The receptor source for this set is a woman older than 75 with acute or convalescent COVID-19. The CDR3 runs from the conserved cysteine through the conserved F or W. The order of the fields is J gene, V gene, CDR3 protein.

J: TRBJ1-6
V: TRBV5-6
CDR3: CASSLGSGSPLHF

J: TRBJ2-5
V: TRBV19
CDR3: CASSNETSGEKTQYF

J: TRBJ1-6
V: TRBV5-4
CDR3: CASSAKDSYNSPLHF

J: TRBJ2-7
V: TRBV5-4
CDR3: CASSLADRVFEQYF

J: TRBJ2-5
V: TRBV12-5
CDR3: CASGRDSKKETQYF

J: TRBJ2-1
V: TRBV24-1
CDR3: CATSDSRQGRYNEQFF

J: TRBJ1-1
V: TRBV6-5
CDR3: CASSTPQSEAFF

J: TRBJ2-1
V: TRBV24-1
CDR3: CATSDPRQVNEQFF

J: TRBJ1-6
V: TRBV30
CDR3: CAWQPDRDSYNSPLHF

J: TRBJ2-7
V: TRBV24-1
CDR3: CATSGDTDEQYF

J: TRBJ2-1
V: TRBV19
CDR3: CASSISGGPNEQFF

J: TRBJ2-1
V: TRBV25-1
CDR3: CASSETGSLNNEQFF

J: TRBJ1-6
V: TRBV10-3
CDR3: CAISPGQGNSPLHF

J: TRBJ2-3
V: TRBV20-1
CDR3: CSASLAGADTQYF

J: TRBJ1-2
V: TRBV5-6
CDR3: CASSLEGRVYGYTF

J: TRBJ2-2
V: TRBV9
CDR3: CASSSQWTSGNTGELFF

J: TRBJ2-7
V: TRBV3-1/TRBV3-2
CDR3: CASSPSLGLAVEQYF

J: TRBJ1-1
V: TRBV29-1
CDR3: CSGLPAGGFTEAFF

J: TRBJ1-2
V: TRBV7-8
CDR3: CASSSRLGQGVSDNYGYTF

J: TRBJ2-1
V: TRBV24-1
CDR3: CATSAPGYNEQFF

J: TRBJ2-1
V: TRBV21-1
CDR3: CASSPREDRVDCDHEQFF

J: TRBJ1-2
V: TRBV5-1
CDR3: CASSPFSPGQGFGDYGYTF